The entry below describes one T cell receptor (beta chain). The data belong to a study of blood T cell repertoires in COVID-19. There are 15 residues in the CDR3. V shed 3 bases and J 8 bases; nucleotides not matched to a gene: 7. CDR1 and CDR2 (germline): KGHDR, SFDVKD. Enrolled through a virtual design, the participants were between about 18 and 89 years of age and came from under 25 US areas. Sequenced by immunoSEQ multiplex PCR; TCRdb stores in-frame clones only, minus some. The sample has more than 400,000 clones, 90% seen once. Sequences were obtained from PBMCs or T cells enriched from blood (not recorded which). The sequence was collected from a man aged 18-30 years who had recovered from COVID-19. The chain combines TRBV24-1 with TRBJ2-1; TRBD1 matches at 9 bases. This CDR3 reads CATSDGQGFRDEQFF. CDR3 coding DNA: TGTGCCACCAGTGATGGACAGGGGTTTAGGGATGAGCAGTTCTTC.